This entry is about one T cell receptor beta chain. The entry originates in a study of cytomegalovirus exposure and HLA in healthy donors. V was pared by 4 bases and J by 8 bases, with 8 bases between. This CDR3 is 10 amino acids long. Germline-derived CDR1 and CDR2 are DFQATT and SNEGSKA (reference sequence). PCR employed 60 Vbeta and 13 Jbeta primers. Some clones are missing from TCRdb's copy, which holds only in-frame ones; the method was immunoSEQ multiplex PCR. The table records 85,000 to 130,000 clones, under 80% of them present only once. The chain combines TRBV20-1 with TRBJ1-2; D is possibly TRBD1 (5 bases). The TCR sequence derives from a woman aged 50 to 60 in good health and CMV-seropositive. Input material: PBMCs. The CDR3 loop is CSATGHGYTF. CDR3 sequence (DNA): TGCAGTGCTACCGGACACGGCTACACCTTC.